This T cell receptor (beta chain) appears in the sequencing data of a study of neoadjuvant anti-PD-1 for oral cavity cancer. At the level of the study: Patients without progression received a fourth nivolumab dose around day 43, then surgical resection on days 50-56.

The CDR3 runs 14 residues. CDR1 is LGHNA, CDR2 YNFKEQ, per germline. V was pared by 4 bases and J by 1 base, with 8 bases between. Most PBMC samples had 400 to 550 ng input DNA in six replicates. This table comes from immunoSEQ multiplex PCR, and its TCRdb copy is limited to in-frame clones, with some not included. The data contain 35,000 to 50,000 clones, 60% to 80% of them seen just once; the ten biggest clones take up more than 4%. Time point given: after neoadjuvant nivolumab, at surgical resection. Patients had newly diagnosed, untreated stage II-IVA oral cavity squamous cell carcinoma. This clone was seen only once. Its antigen is undetermined. Study-wide findings and caveats: Post-nivolumab, blood T cell clonality was significantly elevated in non-responders.

The rearrangement joins TRBV4-2 to TRBJ2-1; D may correspond to TRBD1 or TRBD2 (5 bases each). This receptor was identified in a person between 40 and 79 years old with oral cavity squamous cell carcinoma. The specimen was PBMCs, collected after nivolumab (anti-PD-1) treatment. CDR3 protein: CASSLGESYNEQFF. Here the CDR3 DNA reads TGTGCCAGCAGCCTGGGGGAGTCCTACAATGAGCAGTTCTTC.